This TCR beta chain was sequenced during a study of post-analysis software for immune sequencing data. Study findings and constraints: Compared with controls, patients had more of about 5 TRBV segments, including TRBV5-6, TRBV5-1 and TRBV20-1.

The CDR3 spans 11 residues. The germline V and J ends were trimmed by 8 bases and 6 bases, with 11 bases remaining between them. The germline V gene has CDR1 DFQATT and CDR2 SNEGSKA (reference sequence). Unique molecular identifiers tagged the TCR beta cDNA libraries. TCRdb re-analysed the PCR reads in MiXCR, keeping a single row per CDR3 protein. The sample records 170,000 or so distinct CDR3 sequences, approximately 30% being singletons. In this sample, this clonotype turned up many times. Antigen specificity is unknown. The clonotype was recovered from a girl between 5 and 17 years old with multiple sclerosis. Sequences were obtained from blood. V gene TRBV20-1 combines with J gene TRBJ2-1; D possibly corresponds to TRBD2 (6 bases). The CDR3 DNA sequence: TGCAGTTCAGGCGGGACCAATGAGCAGTTCTTC. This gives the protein CSSGGTNEQFF.